The sequence of this TCR beta chain was determined in a study of OX40 agonist ivuxolimab in advanced cancers. In the study overall: A male proportion of approximately 83% was recorded, with mean age about 54 years and range roughly 23 to 90.

A word on this clone: Its antigen is still unknown.

This table comes from immunoSEQ multiplex PCR, and its TCRdb copy is limited to in-frame clones, with some not included. The data show more than 50,000 clones, about 86% seen once. Study-wide points: Antigen specificity remained undetermined for the expanded peripheral T cells. More expanded clones were seen, on average, in CD8+ T cells than in CD4+. There was clonal expansion of CD4+ and CD8+ blood T cells by week 6 at 0.1 to 3.0 mg/kg.

Germline V gene lookup returns CDR1 LNHDA and CDR2 SQIVND (reference sequence). There are 13 residues in the CDR3. V was trimmed by 5 bases and J by 4 bases, leaving 11 bases between them. The starting material was CD4+ or CD8+ T cells sorted from blood, obtained in a trial of the OX40 agonist ivuxolimab. The TCR originated in an adult with an advanced solid tumor such as melanoma, head and neck, liver or kidney cancer. This chain joins TRBV19 and TRBJ1-1; D uncertain. The DNA of the CDR3 is TGTGCCAGTAGTTTTGGGGTCCGCACTGAAGCTTTCTTT. Translation gives CASSFGVRTEAFF.